This is a list of T cell receptor beta chains from one sample in a study of blood T cell repertoires in COVID-19. Some clones are missing from TCRdb's copy, which holds only in-frame ones; the method was immunoSEQ multiplex PCR. The sample lists more than 95,000 clones; about 74% were seen once. Source material: peripheral blood. Every receptor here comes from a man older than 75 with COVID-19, enrolled during active disease. Both conserved end residues are part of each CDR3. Fields, in order: CDR3 protein, CDR3 DNA, D gene, clone size, J gene, V gene. A D gene is named only where the DNA matches it firmly. Some rows have no size entry. The others give once, few or many, or a class for an expanded clone.

CASSQDPGTGDEQYF,TGTGCCAGCAGCCAAGATCCCGGGACAGGGGATGAGCAGTACTTC,TRBD1,once,TRBJ2-7,TRBV3-1/TRBV3-2
CASSLSGQETQYF,TGTGCCAGCTCACTGTCGGGCCAAGAGACCCAGTACTTC,NA,few,TRBJ2-5,TRBV18
CASSPRSGYGYTF,TGTGCCAGCTCACCACGATCCGGCTATGGCTACACCTTC,NA,NA,TRBJ1-2,TRBV18
CASSARLAGGQNEQFF,TGTGCCAGCAGCGCTAGACTAGCGGGAGGGCAGAATGAGCAGTTCTTC,TRBD2,NA,TRBJ2-1,TRBV5-4
CASSGPGLSYEQYF,TGCGCCAGCAGCGGGCCAGGGTTGTCCTACGAGCAGTACTTC,NA,NA,TRBJ2-7,TRBV5-1
CASSEIAGYNEQFF,TGTGCCAGCAGTGAAATTGCGGGGTACAATGAGCAGTTCTTC,NA,NA,TRBJ2-1,TRBV6-1
CASTTDRANTGELFF,TGTGCCAGCACCACCGACAGGGCGAACACCGGGGAGCTGTTTTTT,TRBD1,few,TRBJ2-2,TRBV2
CASSVGTNYGYTF,TGTGCCAGCAGCGTCGGGACTAACTATGGCTACACCTTC,NA,NA,TRBJ1-2,TRBV2
CASRIAGGPNNEQFF,TGTGCCAGCAGAATAGCGGGAGGCCCGAACAATGAGCAGTTCTTC,TRBD2,NA,TRBJ2-1,TRBV27
CASSLRQGQGVNKYF,TGTGCCAGCAGCTTACGACAGGGACAGGGCGTCAACAAGTACTTC,TRBD1,few,TRBJ2-5,TRBV7-9
CATSDLGRGRDYEQYF,TGTGCCACCAGTGATTTGGGAAGGGGAAGGGACTACGAGCAGTACTTC,NA,NA,TRBJ2-7,TRBV24-1
CASSFAGGGTEAFF,TGTGCCAGCAGCTTTGCGGGAGGTGGCACTGAAGCTTTCTTT,NA,NA,TRBJ1-1,TRBV7-8
CASRGGDGKNSPLHF,TGTGCCAGCAGGGGAGGGGACGGAAAAAATTCACCCCTCCACTTT,NA,few,TRBJ1-6,TRBV6-5
CASSPVGSSYNEQFF,TGTGCCAGCAGCCCCGTGGGGAGCTCCTACAATGAGCAGTTCTTC,NA,NA,TRBJ2-1,TRBV7-2
CASSSGQQTQYF,TGTGCCAGCAGCTCGGGACAGCAAACGCAGTATTTT,TRBD1,NA,TRBJ2-3,TRBV5-4
CASSLSPGQGAFNEQFF,TGTGCCAGCAGCTTATCTCCGGGACAGGGGGCGTTCAATGAGCAGTTCTTC,TRBD1,NA,TRBJ2-1,TRBV11-2
CASSTRQGMDTEAFF,TGTGCCAGCTCAACGCGACAGGGAATGGACACTGAAGCTTTCTTT,TRBD1,NA,TRBJ1-1,TRBV18
CASSQAEVSYEQYF,TGCGCCAGCAGCCAAGCCGAGGTCTCCTACGAGCAGTACTTC,NA,few,TRBJ2-7,TRBV4-1
CASSHVWEEGAHEQFF,TGTGCCAGCAGCCACGTATGGGAGGAGGGGGCGCATGAGCAGTTCTTC,NA,NA,TRBJ2-1,TRBV13
CASTSSYSYEQYF,TGCGCCAGCACGTCCTCCTACTCCTACGAGCAGTACTTC,NA,NA,TRBJ2-7,TRBV5-1
CASSLIGSYGYTF,TGCGCCAGCAGCTTAATTGGCAGCTATGGCTACACCTTC,NA,NA,TRBJ1-2,TRBV5-1
CASSPIQGGEQYF,TGTGCCAGCTCCCCGATCCAGGGAGGGGAGCAGTACTTC,TRBD2,NA,TRBJ2-7,TRBV2
CASSWTGAGNTIYF,TGTGCCAGCAGTTGGACAGGGGCTGGAAACACCATATATTTT,TRBD1,few,TRBJ1-3,TRBV11-2
CASSQALAGGSTDTQYF,TGTGCCAGCAGCCAAGCCCTAGCGGGAGGGAGCACAGATACGCAGTATTTT,TRBD2,NA,TRBJ2-3,TRBV3-1/TRBV3-2
CASSQWGDTEAFF,TGTGCCAGCAGCCAATGGGGGGACACTGAAGCTTTCTTT,NA,NA,TRBJ1-1,TRBV4-2
CSAKGLAGAGYEQYF,TGCAGCGCCAAGGGACTAGCGGGAGCCGGTTACGAGCAGTACTTC,TRBD2,NA,TRBJ2-7,TRBV29-1
CASTPGVWGRYEQYF,TGTGCCAGCACCCCTGGGGTATGGGGCCGCTACGAGCAGTACTTC,NA,NA,TRBJ2-7,TRBV6-5
CASSSPGTGSESTNYGYTF,TGTGCCAGCAGTTCTCCCGGGACAGGGAGCGAAAGCACTAACTATGGCTACACCTTC,TRBD1,NA,TRBJ1-2,TRBV28